This TCR beta chain came from a study of circulating tumor DNA in untreated peripheral T-cell lymphoma. Regarding the study as a whole: Tumor-specific clonotypes: identified in roughly 80% of patients, 86% of baseline tissues.

A word on this clone: Antigen: not known.

Germline lookup yields CDR1 WSHSY and CDR2 SAAADI. V was trimmed by 7 bases and J by 6 bases, leaving 9 bases between them. The CDR3 is 12 residues long. The tumor tissue sample was taken at baseline before any treatment. The protocol was immunoSEQ multiplex PCR, while the TCRdb copy is restricted to in-frame clones and leaves out a portion. The sample lists some 300 clones, about 85% occurring once. This clonotype was sampled from a human donor with peripheral T-cell lymphoma. V is TRBV10-2 and J is TRBJ2-2, with a possible D match to TRBD1 (5 bases). Sample: tumor tissue. CDR3 in amino acids: CASKDIAGELFF. For the CDR3, the DNA is TGCGCCAGCAAGGACATAGCCGGGGAGCTGTTTTTT.